What follows are 19 T cell receptor beta chains derived from one specimen sequenced in a study of post-analysis software for immune sequencing data. Whole-study results and caveats: Controls showed lower frequencies than patients for roughly five TRBV segments, and TRBV5-6, TRBV5-1 and TRBV20-1 were among these.

No antigen has been identified for these receptors. TCR beta cDNA libraries had unique molecular identifiers. TCRdb fed the PCR reads into MiXCR, producing one record per CDR3 protein. The sample lists 750,000 to 950,000 distinct CDR3 sequences, around 53% occurring once. Material for sequencing was blood. Receptor source: a girl aged 10 to 17 with multiple sclerosis.

This rearrangement joins TRBV20-1 to TRBJ2-1; either TRBD1 or TRBD2 may fit D (5 bases each). This CDR3 has 17 amino acids. Looked up from germline, CDR1 is DFQATT and CDR2 is SNEGSKA (reference sequence). The V end was cut by 6 bases, the J end by 6 bases, with 27 bases between. The CDR3, as DNA: TGCAGTGCCCCTACATCTTGGGAAGCGGCGAGGGGCAATGAGCAGTTCTTC. Translated, it gives CSAPTSWEAARGNEQFF.

There are a few counts of this clonotype. V is TRBV29-1 and J is TRBJ1-2, with D uncertain. The CDR3 is 11 residues long. V lost 5 bases, J lost 8 bases, and 12 bases lay in between. Per germline, CDR1 SQVTM and CDR2 ANQGSEA. For the CDR3, the DNA is TGCAGCGTTCACAGTGTAAAGGGCTACACCTTC. This encodes CSVHSVKGYTF.

In this sample, this clonotype turned up a few times. The CDR3 loop reads CASSWGSGANVLTF. The CDR3 DNA sequence: TGTGCCAGCAGTTGGGGCTCTGGGGCCAACGTCCTGACTTTC. The J gene is TRBJ2-6, the V gene TRBV12-3 or TRBV12-4, with D unresolved. The CDR3 is made up of 14 amino acids. Trimming took 4 bases from V and 0 from J, leaving 4 bases between them.

This clonotype was observed a handful of times. The rearrangement uses TRBV7-2 and TRBJ2-1; 7 bases match TRBD2. The trim removed 4 bases at V and 8 bases at J, leaving 8 bases unmatched. CDR3 length: 14 amino acids. The V gene's germline CDR1 is SGHTA and CDR2 FQGNSA. The CDR3 sequence: CASSWGVAGDEQFF. CDR3 bases: TGTGCCAGCAGCTGGGGGGTAGCGGGCGATGAGCAGTTCTTC.

The chain joins TRBV2 to TRBJ2-7; 8 bases align to TRBD1. Germline loops: CDR1 SNHLY, CDR2 FYNNEI. V gave up 6 bases and J gave up 2 bases; unmatched junction bases: 21. The CDR3 loop spans 19 amino acids. CDR3 in amino acids: CASRETGGTKPSKTYEQYF. The CDR3 DNA follows: TGTGCCAGCAGGGAAACAGGGGGAACTAAACCTTCAAAGACCTACGAGCAGTACTTC.

The chain combines TRBV5-1 with TRBJ2-5; D is unresolved. V lost 4 bases and J lost 4, with 8 bases in between. The CDR3 totals 12 residues. The germline V gene has CDR1 SGHRS and CDR2 YFSETQ. CDR3 sequence (DNA): TGCGCCAGCAGCCCTCGACCAGAGACCCAGTACTTC. Protein sequence: CASSPRPETQYF.

As concerns this clonotype: The conserved final phenylalanine or tryptophan is absent from the CDR3, which likely points to a read error. V and J are TRBV12-3 or TRBV12-4 and TRBJ2-4; 7 bases fit TRBD1. TRBJ2-7 matches the DNA end more closely, so the J call is doubtful. The CDR3 runs to 15 residues. This chain's CDR3 is CASSLRQGRTYEQYI. CDR3 sequence (DNA): TGTGCCAGCAGTCTGAGACAGGGTCGCACCTACGAGCAGTACATC.

The gene calls are TRBV7-2 and TRBJ2-4, with D possibly TRBD2 on 5 matching bases. The tail of the sequence fits TRBJ2-7 better, so the J call may be wrong. The CDR3 consists of 15 residues. Per the germline V gene, CDR1 is SGHTA and CDR2 is FQGNSA. The CDR3 region is CASSLDERLAYEQYF. CDR3 DNA sequence: TGTGCCAGCAGCTTAGATGAGCGGCTGGCCTACGAGCAGTACTTC.

The chain employs TRBV12-3 or TRBV12-4 and TRBJ2-7; 12 bases map to TRBD2. Trimming removed 3 bases from V and 2 bases from J; junction bases left unmatched: 5. CDR3 size: 16 residues. CDR3 bases: TGTGCCAGCAGTTTCGCTAGCGGGAGGGTCGCCTACGAGCAGTACTTC. Amino acid sequence: CASSFASGRVAYEQYF.

The chain employs TRBV11-2 and TRBJ1-4; TRBD1 agrees at 7 bases. This CDR3 contains 15 residues. Per germline, CDR1 SGHAT and CDR2 FQNNGV. V trimming: 4 bases; J trimming: 7 bases; junction bases outside the gene matches: 9. CDR3 sequence reads: CASSSTRGISEKLFF. The DNA for the CDR3 is TGTGCCAGCAGCTCCACCAGGGGGATCAGTGAAAAACTGTTTTTT.

V usage is TRBV29-1 and J usage is TRBJ2-2, with D perhaps matching TRBD1 (5 bases). The length of the CDR3 is 14 residues. Germline assignment: CDR1 SQVTM and CDR2 ANQGSEA. Trimming removed 4 bases from V and 1 base from J, with 10 bases in between. This chain's CDR3 is CSVGGSGNTGELFF. The DNA of the CDR3 is TGCAGCGTTGGGGGCTCAGGGAACACCGGGGAGCTGTTTTTT.

The chain is built from TRBV29-1 and TRBJ2-1; 12 bases map to TRBD2. Germline-derived CDR1 and CDR2 are SQVTM and ANQGSEA. There are 17 residues in the CDR3. The trim removed 0 bases at V and 9 bases at J, leaving 12 bases unmatched. CDR3 sequence: CSVEDSIRLAGVGEQFF. The CDR3 bases are TGCAGCGTTGAAGATTCGATTAGACTAGCGGGAGTGGGTGAGCAGTTCTTC.

This clonotype has a handful of counts. This chain connects TRBV2 to TRBJ2-5; 10 positions agree with TRBD1. The better agreement between TRBJ2-7 and the DNA end casts doubt on the J call. CDR1 SNHLY and CDR2 FYNNEI come from the germline V gene. This CDR3 spans 15 amino acids. CDR3 sequence: CASSDVGQGDNEQYF. CDR3 DNA sequence: TGTGCCAGCAGTGATGTCGGACAGGGGGACAACGAGCAGTACTTC.

This clonotype occurred a few times. V usage is TRBV29-1 and J usage is TRBJ2-5, with a tentative D call TRBD1 (5 bases). Trimming removed 7 bases from V and 3 bases from J, with 12 bases in between. Germline CDR1 and CDR2: SQVTM and ANQGSEA. The CDR3 consists of 12 residues. In DNA, the CDR3 is TGCAGCGCCCCGGCAGGGAAAGAGACCCAGTACTTC. It is translated as CSAPAGKETQYF.

The chain is built from TRBV12-3 or TRBV12-4 and TRBJ2-3; a possible D gene is TRBD1 (5 bases). The CDR3 covers 15 residues. V lost 3 bases, J lost 0 bases, and 10 bases lay in between. The CDR3 protein is CASSLLGLSTDTQYF. The CDR3 nucleotides read TGTGCCAGCAGTTTGCTGGGGCTTAGCACAGATACGCAGTATTTT.

V is TRBV14 and J is TRBJ1-4; TRBD1 matches 7 bases. This CDR3 has 17 residues. In germline, CDR1 is SGHDN, CDR2 FVKESK. After removal of 0 bases from V and 3 bases from J, the junction contained 7 bases not matched to a gene. DNA for the CDR3: TGTGCCAGCAGCCAAGAATTCGAGCAGGGGGCTAATGAAAAACTGTTTTTT. Translation: CASSQEFEQGANEKLFF.

This sequence joins TRBV6-5 and TRBJ1-2; TRBD1 might be the D (6 bases). This CDR3 region has 14 residues. Germline assignment: CDR1 MNHEY and CDR2 SVGAGI. The ends were cut back, 2 bases at V and 4 bases at J, with 11 bases in the middle. The DNA for the CDR3 is TGTGCCAGCAGTTACAGGGGGATGGGCTATGGCTACACCTTC. Encoded protein: CASSYRGMGYGYTF.

There are a few counts of this clonotype. The chain employs TRBV7-3 and TRBJ2-1, with a tentative D call TRBD1 (7 bases). Trimming removed 5 bases from V and 9 bases from J, with 17 bases in between. The CDR3 is 14 residues long. The V gene's germline CDR1 is SGHTA and CDR2 FQGTGA. For the CDR3, the DNA is TGTGCCAGCAGCACTGGGGGGACAGAGGGTGAGCAGTTCTTC. This codes for CASSTGGTEGEQFF.

V and J are TRBV3-1 and TRBJ2-7; weak D call: TRBD1 (5 bases). Germline CDR1 and CDR2: LGHDT and YNNKEL (reference sequence). Between the trimmed V and J ends, which lost 3 bases and 5 bases, there was a span of 17 bases. The CDR3 consists of 15 residues. The CDR3 region is CASSHGAVGGHEQYF. The DNA for the CDR3 is TGTGCCAGCAGCCATGGGGCAGTAGGTGGCCACGAGCAGTACTTC.